This T cell receptor (beta chain) emerged from a study of blood T cell repertoires in COVID-19. The CDR3 loop spans 13 amino acids. V was clipped by 11 bases and J by 5 bases; unmatched bases: 5. The germline V gene has CDR1 ENHRY and CDR2 SYGVKD. Sequencing used immunoSEQ multiplex PCR; TCRdb keeps in-frame clones, though not all of them. The sample records 150,000 or so clones, 65% to 85% being singletons. The chain is built from TRBV10-3 and TRBJ2-1, with 11 bases fitting TRBD2. Sequenced sample: peripheral blood. The receptor was isolated from a woman in her sixties with acute or convalescent COVID-19. The CDR3 region is CAVSGRGDNEQFF. The DNA of the CDR3 is TGTGCCGTTAGCGGGAGGGGAGACAATGAGCAGTTCTTC.